This is a list of T cell receptor beta chains from one sample in a study. TCRdb reanalysed the RT-PCR reads using MiXCR and keeps one entry per CDR3 protein. The table includes about 680,000 distinct CDR3 sequences, approximately 14% detected once. Sample: memory CD4+ T cells from blood. The receptors were gathered from a female donor in good health, serving as a healthy control. Each CDR3 is given with its conserved first and last residue. The order of the fields is V gene, D gene, J gene, clone size, CDR3 protein, CDR3 DNA. D genes are given only for firm matches. Size is stated for part of the rows, as once, few or many counts, or as a class when the clone is expanded.

>TRBV6-6|-|TRBJ2-7|many
CASRPGGSREQYF
TGTGCCAGCAGACCTGGGGGGTCTCGCGAGCAGTACTTC
>TRBV28|-|TRBJ1-5|-
CASSFGMMEPQHF
TGTGCCAGCAGTTTCGGGATGATGGAGCCCCAGCATTTT
>TRBV20-1|-|TRBJ1-5|-
CSARDRWGTGIPSNQPQHF
TGCAGTGCTAGAGATCGGTGGGGCACAGGAATCCCTAGCAATCAGCCCCAGCATTTT
>TRBV7-2|-|TRBJ1-2|-
CASSQGAGTNYGYTF
TGTGCCAGCAGTCAAGGGGCAGGGACTAACTATGGCTACACCTTC
>TRBV27|-|TRBJ2-1|-
CASRNRESNEQFF
TGTGCCAGCAGAAACAGGGAAAGCAATGAGCAGTTCTTC
>TRBV27|-|TRBJ1-2|-
CASSLSEFYGYTF
TGTGCCAGCAGTTTATCGGAGTTCTATGGCTACACCTTC
>TRBV20-1|-|TRBJ1-1|-
CSAITGLNTEAFF
TGCAGTGCTATTACAGGGTTGAACACTGAAGCTTTCTTT
>TRBV20-1|-|TRBJ2-1|many
CSARTVATDEQFF
TGCAGTGCTAGAACCGTAGCGACCGATGAGCAGTTCTTC
>TRBV7-2|-|TRBJ1-1|few
CASSFLMNTEAFF
TGTGCCAGCAGCTTTTTAATGAACACTGAAGCTTTCTTT
>TRBV7-6|-|TRBJ1-2|-
CASSLSGANTNYGYTF
TGTGCCAGCAGCCTCTCGGGAGCCAATACTAACTATGGCTACACCTTC
>TRBV6-6|-|TRBJ1-2|many
CASRAAHGYTF
TGTGCCAGCAGGGCAGCCCATGGCTACACCTTC
>TRBV20-1|TRBD1|TRBJ1-5|-
CSANPSTGGSNQPQHF
TGCAGTGCTAACCCAAGTACAGGGGGAAGCAATCAGCCCCAGCATTTT
>TRBV7-2|-|TRBJ1-5|many
CASSLDNTGNQHF
TGTGCCAGCAGCTTAGACAACACAGGGAACCAGCATTTT
>TRBV20-1|-|TRBJ2-1|-
CSAREPSGLSHNEQFF
TGCAGTGCTAGGGAGCCTTCAGGGTTGTCACACAATGAGCAGTTCTTC
>TRBV3-1|TRBD1|TRBJ1-2|few
CASSQDTGDYGYTF
TGTGCCAGCAGCCAAGATACAGGGGACTATGGCTACACCTTC
>TRBV27|TRBD1|TRBJ1-5|-
CASSTRQGTSNQPQHF
TGTGCCAGCAGTACCCGACAGGGTACTAGCAATCAGCCCCAGCATTTT
>TRBV11-2|TRBD1|TRBJ2-7|few
CASSLTGQGHYEQYF
TGTGCCAGCAGCTTGACGGGACAGGGGCACTACGAGCAGTACTTC
>TRBV5-6|TRBD2|TRBJ2-1|-
CASTRGGTNYNEQFF
TGTGCCAGCACCCGAGGTGGGACTAACTACAATGAGCAGTTCTTC
>TRBV6-6|TRBD1|TRBJ1-1|-
CASILGTGGTEAFF
TGTGCCAGCATCTTAGGGACAGGGGGTACTGAAGCTTTCTTT
>TRBV12-3/TRBV12-4|-|TRBJ2-2|many
CASSLWQGRGTGELFF
TGTGCCAGCAGTTTATGGCAGGGGCGTGGGACCGGGGAGCTGTTTTTT
>TRBV20-1|-|TRBJ1-6|-
CSAPKNLQGSPLHF
TGCAGTGCTCCAAAGAACTTACAGGGTTCACCCCTCCACTTT
>TRBV4-2|-|TRBJ1-5|many
CASSQDLGANQPQHF
TGTGCCAGCAGCCAAGATTTGGGGGCCAATCAGCCCCAGCATTTT
>TRBV7-9|-|TRBJ1-1|-
CASMQETNTEAFF
TGTGCCAGCATGCAGGAGACGAACACTGAAGCTTTCTTT
>TRBV28|-|TRBJ1-1|-
CASVRAPTPGGAFF
TGTGCCAGCGTAAGGGCCCCAACGCCCGGGGGAGCTTTCTTT
>TRBV30|-|TRBJ1-2|-
CGVNLWGVDNGYTF
TGTGGCGTCAATCTGTGGGGGGTTGATAACGGCTACACCTTC
>TRBV20-1|TRBD2|TRBJ2-5|many
CSASDTSGRAGETQYF
TGCAGTGCTAGTGATACTAGCGGGAGGGCCGGGGAGACCCAGTACTTC
>TRBV29-1|TRBD2|TRBJ2-5|many
CSASRRPTSGRASGETQYF
TGCAGCGCATCCAGGCGTCCGACTAGCGGGAGGGCATCCGGGGAGACCCAGTACTTC
>TRBV24-1|-|TRBJ1-4|-
CATSDASGSENEKLFF
TGTGCCACCAGTGACGCCTCAGGGTCGGAGAATGAAAAACTGTTTTTT
>TRBV4-2|-|TRBJ1-4|few
CASSQGDGTNEKLFF
TGTGCCAGCAGCCAAGGGGACGGAACTAATGAAAAACTGTTTTTT
>TRBV7-2|-|TRBJ2-1|few
CASNAGVARYNEQFF
TGTGCCAGCAACGCCGGGGTAGCGAGGTACAATGAGCAGTTCTTC
>TRBV5-5|-|TRBJ2-1|few
CASSLGPEVYNEQFF
TGTGCCAGCAGCCTAGGGCCCGAGGTGTACAATGAGCAGTTCTTC
>TRBV6-1|-|TRBJ2-2|few
CASSEVGTGELFF
TGTGCCAGCAGTGAAGTAGGAACCGGGGAGCTGTTTTTT
>TRBV7-9|TRBD2|TRBJ2-3|few
CASSLPGTSPDTQYF
TGTGCCAGCAGCTTACCCGGGACTAGCCCAGATACGCAGTATTTT
>TRBV5-4|-|TRBJ1-2|-
CASSSPLGSFSNYGYTF
TGTGCCAGCAGCTCCCCGTTAGGGTCCTTTTCTAACTATGGCTACACCTTC
>TRBV15|-|TRBJ2-3|few
CATSRDRLVGTQYF
TGTGCCACCAGCAGAGATCGTCTGGTCGGTACGCAGTATTTT
>TRBV6-5|-|TRBJ2-3|many
CASSYVPGLADTQYF
TGTGCCAGCAGTTACGTCCCGGGTCTGGCAGATACGCAGTATTTT
>TRBV7-7|-|TRBJ2-3|-
CASRSGSFNTQYF
TGTGCCAGCAGAAGCGGGTCCTTTAATACGCAGTATTTT
>TRBV15|-|TRBJ1-4|few
CATSRERTNEKLFF
TGTGCCACCAGCAGGGAGAGGACTAATGAAAAACTGTTTTTT
>TRBV4-2|TRBD1|TRBJ1-6|-
CASSQGDREFKAILHF
TGTGCCAGCAGCCAAGGGGACAGGGAGTTCAAAGCCATTCTCCACTTT
>TRBV7-2|-|TRBJ1-1|few
CASSSYPQGNTEAFF
TGTGCCAGCAGCTCGTATCCCCAGGGGAACACTGAAGCTTTCTTT
>TRBV6-1|TRBD2|TRBJ2-7|few
CASNPLVLAGVYEQYF
TGTGCCAGCAACCCCTTGGTGCTAGCGGGGGTCTACGAGCAGTACTTC
>TRBV6-2/TRBV6-3|-|TRBJ2-1|-
CASSYSSRGIFRMAPYNEQFF
TGTGCCAGCAGTTACTCGAGTAGGGGCATTTTCAGGATGGCCCCTTACAATGAGCAGTTCTTC
>TRBV10-3|-|TRBJ2-5|many
CAISEGQTGQQETQYF
TGTGCCATCAGTGAAGGACAGACCGGGCAACAAGAGACCCAGTACTTC
>TRBV25-1|-|TRBJ2-7|few
CASSESGEGGTYEQYF
TGTGCCAGCAGTGAATCCGGCGAAGGGGGGACCTACGAGCAGTACTTC
>TRBV3-1|TRBD1|TRBJ2-5|-
CASSQGQGLQETQYF
TGTGCCAGCAGCCAAGGACAGGGGTTACAAGAGACCCAGTACTTC